Each of the 25 T cell receptor beta chains below was sequenced from the same sample in a study of spatial heterogeneity in lung cancer (dated by TCRdb to the late 2010s). Preparation of the library involved 5' RACE. These reads were obtained on a NextSeq 500. TCRdb ran its own pipeline on the public reads, namely fastp trimming at Q25 and MiXCR clone calling, and kept in-frame beta chains. Entries are consolidated by CDR3 protein sequence, retaining the most common genes and DNA. The sample table shows about 21,000 distinct CDR3 sequences, and about 4.6% are seen once. The ten top clones hold nearly 7.5% of the sample. Per the publication, the time point label means: sample taken at primary tumor resection. The specimen comprised PBMCs, sampled at surgery. These receptor sequences come from a male donor with early-stage non-small cell lung cancer.

This clonotype appeared many times. V is TRBV24-1 and J is TRBJ2-1; the match to TRBD2 covers 10 bases. This CDR3 is 16 amino acids long. Per the germline V gene, CDR1 is KGHDR and CDR2 is SFDVKD. The ends lost 2 bases at V and 6 bases at J; junction bases unmatched: 6. In nucleotides, the CDR3 is TGTGCCACCAGTGATTCCAGCGGGAGGGCCAGCAATGAGCAGTTCTTC. It specifies CATSDSSGRASNEQFF.

This clonotype is termed medium-sized. The chain employs TRBV28 and TRBJ2-5, with 7 bases identical to TRBD1. This CDR3 is built from 15 residues. With 2 bases clipped from V and 2 bases from J, the junction kept 5 bases outside the gene matches. The germline V gene has CDR1 MDHEN and CDR2 SYDVKM. The CDR3 is CASSLVSRGQETQYF. Here the CDR3 DNA reads TGTGCCAGCAGTTTAGTATCCAGGGGGCAAGAGACCCAGTACTTC.

This chain joins TRBV2 and TRBJ2-5; no firm D call. This CDR3 has 13 residues. CDR1 is SNHLY, CDR2 FYNNEI, per germline. Trimming cost V 4 bases and J 5 bases, with 11 bases left between them. CDR3 region: CASSGSEGETQYF. Written as DNA, the CDR3 is TGTGCCAGCAGTGGAAGCGAAGGGGAGACCCAGTACTTC.

This clonotype occurred many times. The chain links TRBV9 to TRBJ1-5; TRBD1 agrees at 9 bases. J lost 4 bases, V lost 3 bases, and 5 bases had no gene match. Germline-derived CDR1 and CDR2 are SGDLS and YYNGEE. The CDR3 totals 15 residues. The CDR3 protein is CASSEGTGRNQPQHF. CDR3 nucleotides: TGTGCCAGCAGCGAGGGGACAGGGCGAAATCAGCCCCAGCATTTT.

In this sample, this clonotype turned up many times. The chain couples TRBV12-3 or TRBV12-4 to TRBJ2-7, with TRBD1 identical over 9 bases. V lost 4 bases and J lost 0; bases outside the gene matches: 4. This CDR3 spans 15 amino acids. The CDR3 nucleotides read TGTGCCAGCAGTTCTCCGGGACAGGGCTCCTACGAGCAGTACTTC. This codes for CASSSPGQGSYEQYF.

CDR3 DNA sequence: TGTGCCAGCAGCTTAGGAGGACTAGCGGGGGTCATTAATGAGCAGTTCTTC. This encodes CASSLGGLAGVINEQFF. This chain uses TRBV7-2 with TRBJ2-1, with 13 bases fitting TRBD2. In germline, CDR1 is SGHTA, CDR2 FQGNSA. The ends lost 1 base at V and 7 bases at J; junction bases unmatched: 7. CDR3 length: 17 residues.

The chain recombines TRBV27 with TRBJ2-6; D gene uncertain. In germline, CDR1 is MNHEY, CDR2 SMNVEV (reference sequence). The CDR3 sequence is 13 residues long. Between the trimmed V and J ends, which lost 2 bases and 4 bases, there was a span of 3 bases. CDR3 nucleotides: TGTGCCAGCAGTTTACTCGGGGCCAACGTCCTGACTTTC. Translation gives CASSLLGANVLTF.

In its sample, this clonotype was seen many times. V usage is TRBV29-1 and J usage is TRBJ2-2, with 9 bases aligning to TRBD1. This CDR3 comprises 14 residues. V was pared by 2 bases and J by 8 bases, with 6 bases of the junction left unmatched. Germline V lookup: CDR1 SQVTM, CDR2 ANQGSEA. CDR3: CSVETGGRSGELFF. The CDR3 nucleotides read TGCAGCGTTGAAACAGGGGGCAGATCGGGGGAGCTGTTTTTT.

The chain recombines TRBV20-1 with TRBJ2-3; maybe TRBD2 (5 bases). Trimming took off 3 bases at V and 2 bases at J, with 12 bases between the two ends. Germline values: CDR1 DFQATT, CDR2 SNEGSKA (reference sequence). CDR3 length equals 14 residues. CDR3 region: CSASKRHLTDTQYF. CDR3 coding DNA: TGCAGTGCTAGTAAGCGGCACCTCACAGATACGCAGTATTTT.

This clonotype occurred many times. The J gene is TRBJ1-2, the V gene TRBV12-3 or TRBV12-4; no clear D gene. V gave up 3 bases and J gave up 2 bases, with 7 bases separating them. The CDR3 is 13 amino acids. CDR3 nucleotide sequence: TGTGCCAGCAGTTTTGACGGGAACTATGGCTACACCTTC. As protein: CASSFDGNYGYTF.

The chain couples TRBV6-5 to TRBJ1-1, with D perhaps matching TRBD1 (5 bases). Trimming stripped 7 bases from V and 1 base from J, with 13 bases between. Germline V lookup: CDR1 MNHEY, CDR2 SVGAGI. The CDR3 is 14 residues long. In nucleotides, the CDR3 is TGTGCCAGCATCCGGGACGGTGGGAACACTGAAGCTTTCTTT. Protein product: CASIRDGGNTEAFF.

By share of the sample, this clonotype is medium-sized (0.01 to 0.1%). The V and J genes are TRBV5-1 and TRBJ2-7; 8 bases fit TRBD2. V gave up 7 bases and J gave up 5 bases; unmatched junction bases: 8. This CDR3 is built from 13 residues. Germline V CDR1 and CDR2: SGHRS, YFSETQ. CDR3 in DNA: TGCGCCAGCTCCGTCAGCGGGGGCCACGAGCAGTACTTC. Its protein is CASSVSGGHEQYF.

The sample holds many counts of this clonotype. V and J are TRBV20-1 and TRBJ2-2, with 9 positions matching TRBD2. V dropped 4 bases and J dropped 6; count of bases not matched to a gene: 6. The CDR3 length is 14 residues. CDR1 and CDR2 from the germline V gene are DFQATT and SNEGSKA (reference sequence). The CDR3 loop is CSAKSSGRSGELFF. CDR3 DNA sequence: TGCAGTGCTAAGAGTAGCGGGAGATCCGGGGAGCTGTTTTTT.

This clonotype has a count of ten or more. The chain has TRBV9 and TRBJ2-1, with TRBD1 matching 7 bases. The CDR3 is 15 amino acids. In germline, CDR1 is SGDLS, CDR2 YYNGEE. V dropped 2 bases and J dropped 2; count of bases not matched to a gene: 4. The DNA of the CDR3 is TGTGCCAGCAGCGTCGAGGGGGCGACCTACAATGAGCAGTTCTTC. Its translation: CASSVEGATYNEQFF.

Many counts were recorded for this clonotype. The chain employs TRBV3-1 and TRBJ2-5; 8 positions match TRBD1. Germline CDR1 is LGHDT and CDR2 is YNNKEL (reference sequence). The CDR3 length is 14 residues. V shed 4 bases and J 3 bases; nucleotides not matched to a gene: 4. The CDR3 sequence is CASSPRGQEETQYF. The CDR3 bases are TGTGCCAGCAGCCCCAGGGGGCAGGAAGAGACCCAGTACTTC.

The chain carries TRBV5-1 and TRBJ2-3; D perhaps matches TRBD2 (6 bases). The CDR3 runs 15 residues. CDR1 and CDR2 (germline): SGHRS, YFSETQ. V lost 1 base to trimming and J lost 0 bases, with 9 bases between them. CDR3 region: CASSLSGTSTDTQYF. CDR3 DNA sequence: TGCGCCAGCAGCTTGTCAGGGACTAGCACAGATACGCAGTATTTT. Drawing the rest from reference TRBV5-1 and TRBJ2-3, the complete variable domain is KAGVTQTPRYLIKTRGQQVTLSCSPISGHRSVSWYQQTPGQGLQFLFEYFSETQRNKGNFPGRFSGRQFSNSRSEMNVSTLELGDSALYLCASSLSGTSTDTQYFGPGTRLTVL.

This clonotype has a handful of counts. The chain carries TRBV3-1 and TRBJ2-2; 10 bases map to TRBD2. CDR3 size: 13 residues. Germline V CDR1 and CDR2: LGHDT, YNNKEL (reference sequence). V lost 5 bases to trimming and J lost 8 bases; unmatched junction nucleotides: 2. CDR3 sequence: CASSWGLAGELFF. The CDR3 DNA reads as TGTGCCAGCAGCTGGGGACTAGCGGGGGAGCTGTTTTTT.

This clonotype was counted ten times or more. J is TRBJ2-3 and V is TRBV9; 13 bases match TRBD2. V lost 8 bases and J lost 7; bases outside the gene matches: 10. The CDR3 is made up of 15 amino acids. The germline CDR1 and CDR2 sequences are SGDLS and YYNGEE. CDR3 in amino acids: CASSGTSGIFNTQYF. The CDR3 region has the DNA TGTGCCAGTTCCGGGACTAGCGGGATTTTCAATACGCAGTATTTT.

This clonotype occurred a few times. V gene TRBV3-1 combines with J gene TRBJ2-7; D is possibly TRBD1 or TRBD2 (5 bases each). The CDR3 loop spans 14 amino acids. Trimming left V 7 bases short and J 7 bases short, with 20 bases between. The germline CDR1 and CDR2 sequences are LGHDT and YNNKEL (reference sequence). The CDR3 region has the DNA TGTGCCAGCACCAGATCGGGGTGGAAGGGGGAGCAGTACTTC. It encodes CASTRSGWKGEQYF.

Worth noting for this clonotype: Given a much more abundant clone one base away, this may be a read error. This rearrangement joins TRBV4-1 to TRBJ1-2; the D gene is possibly TRBD1 (5 bases). V was cut by 0 bases and J by 8 bases, with 16 bases left in between. Germline CDR1 reads MGHRA; CDR2 reads YSYEKL. The CDR3 contains 15 residues. The CDR3 DNA reads as TGCGCCAGCAGCCAAGATGAAGGAGGGGTAAAGGGCTACACCTTC. This encodes CASSQDEGGVKGYTF.

This clonotype ranks as medium-sized. V is TRBV4-2 and J is TRBJ1-4; tentative D call: TRBD1 (5 bases). V was trimmed by 1 base and J by 7 bases, leaving 16 bases between them. The CDR3 sequence is 16 residues long. In germline, CDR1 is LGHNA, CDR2 YNFKEQ. The CDR3, as DNA: TGTGCCAGCAGCCAAGTTTCCAGGGAGGTTACTGAAAAACTGTTTTTT. Translation gives CASSQVSREVTEKLFF.

The sample holds many counts of this clonotype. This rearrangement joins TRBV7-2 to TRBJ2-3; TRBD2 agrees at 10 bases. The trim removed 4 bases at V and 5 bases at J, leaving 9 bases unmatched. CDR1 SGHTA and CDR2 FQGNSA come from the germline V gene. The CDR3 extends over 16 amino acids. CDR3 sequence reads: CASSSGAGGPVDTQYF. The CDR3 nucleotides read TGTGCCAGCAGCTCCGGAGCGGGGGGGCCGGTAGATACGCAGTATTTT.

This clonotype was observed many times. V is TRBV7-9 and J is TRBJ1-5; weak D call: TRBD1 (6 bases). The V and J ends lost 5 bases and 3 bases respectively, with 11 bases between them. The germline gives CDR1 SEHNR, CDR2 FQNEAQ (reference sequence). The CDR3 has 14 amino acids. CDR3 residues: CASSQGQFNQPQHF. DNA of the CDR3: TGTGCCAGCAGCCAAGGACAGTTCAATCAGCCCCAGCATTTT.

At least ten counts were recorded for this clonotype. The chain recombines TRBV11-1 with TRBJ2-3; 7 bases fit TRBD2. Germline trimming cut 5 bases from V and 0 bases from J; bases unmatched to any gene: 11. Germline values: CDR1 SGHAT, CDR2 FQDESV (reference sequence). The CDR3 totals 17 residues. CDR3 DNA: TGTGCCAGCAGCACTGCCCCCGGACTAGGAAGCACAGATACGCAGTATTTT. Its protein is CASSTAPGLGSTDTQYF.

The gene calls are TRBV20-1 and TRBJ2-3, with 10 bases that match TRBD1. The length of the CDR3 is 16 residues. With 3 bases clipped from V and 3 bases from J, the junction kept 9 bases outside the gene matches. CDR1 is DFQATT, CDR2 SNEGSKA, per germline (reference sequence). CDR3 in amino acids: CSASRDRGGPTDTQYF. CDR3 bases: TGCAGTGCTAGTAGGGACAGGGGTGGGCCGACAGATACGCAGTATTTT.